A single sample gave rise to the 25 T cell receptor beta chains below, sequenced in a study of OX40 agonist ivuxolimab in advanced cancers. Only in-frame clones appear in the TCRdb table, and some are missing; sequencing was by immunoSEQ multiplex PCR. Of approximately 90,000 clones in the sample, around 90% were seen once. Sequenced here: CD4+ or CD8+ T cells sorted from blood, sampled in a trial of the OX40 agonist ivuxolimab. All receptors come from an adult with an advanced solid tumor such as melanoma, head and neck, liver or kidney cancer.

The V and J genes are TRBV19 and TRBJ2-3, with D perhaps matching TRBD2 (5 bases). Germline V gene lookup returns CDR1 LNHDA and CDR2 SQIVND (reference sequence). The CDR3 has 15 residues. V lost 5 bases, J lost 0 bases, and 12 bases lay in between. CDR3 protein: CASSQTGSSTDTQYF. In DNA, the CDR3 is TGTGCCAGTAGTCAGACGGGGTCTAGCACAGATACGCAGTATTTT.

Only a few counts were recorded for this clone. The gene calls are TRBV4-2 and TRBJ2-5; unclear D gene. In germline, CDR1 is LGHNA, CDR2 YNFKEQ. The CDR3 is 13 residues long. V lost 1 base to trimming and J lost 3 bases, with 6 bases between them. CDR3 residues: CASSQGVKETQYF. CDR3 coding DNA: TGTGCCAGCAGCCAAGGGGTGAAAGAGACCCAGTACTTC.

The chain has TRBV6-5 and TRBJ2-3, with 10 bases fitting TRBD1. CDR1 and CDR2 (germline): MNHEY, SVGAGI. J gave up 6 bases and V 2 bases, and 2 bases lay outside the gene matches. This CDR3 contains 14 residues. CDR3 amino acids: CASSYGTGADTQYF. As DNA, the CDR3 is TGTGCCAGCAGTTACGGGACAGGGGCGGATACGCAGTATTTT.

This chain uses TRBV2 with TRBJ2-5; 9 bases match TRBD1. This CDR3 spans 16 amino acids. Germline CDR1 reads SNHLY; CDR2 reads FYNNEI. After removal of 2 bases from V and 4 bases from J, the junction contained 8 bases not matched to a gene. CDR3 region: CASSELGTGYAETQYF. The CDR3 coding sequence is TGTGCCAGCAGTGAACTTGGGACAGGGTATGCAGAGACCCAGTACTTC.

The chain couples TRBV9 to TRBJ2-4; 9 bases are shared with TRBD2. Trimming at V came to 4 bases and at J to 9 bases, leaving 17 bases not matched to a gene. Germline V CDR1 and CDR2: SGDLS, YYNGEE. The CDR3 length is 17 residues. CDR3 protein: CASSFAKDDSGSLIQYF. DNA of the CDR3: TGTGCCAGCAGCTTCGCGAAAGACGATAGCGGGAGTCTCATTCAGTACTTC.

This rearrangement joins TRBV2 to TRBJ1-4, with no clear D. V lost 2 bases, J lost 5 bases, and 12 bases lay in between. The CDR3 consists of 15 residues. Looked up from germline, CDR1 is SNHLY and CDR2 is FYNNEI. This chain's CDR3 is CASSERRGGNEKLFF. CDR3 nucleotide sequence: TGTGCCAGCAGTGAAAGGCGGGGAGGGAATGAAAAACTGTTTTTT.

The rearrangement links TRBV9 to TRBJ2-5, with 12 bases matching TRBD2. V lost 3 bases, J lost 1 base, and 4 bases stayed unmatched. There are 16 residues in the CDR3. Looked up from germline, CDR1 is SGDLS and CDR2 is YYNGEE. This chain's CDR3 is CASSAGLAGSQETQYF. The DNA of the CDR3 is TGTGCCAGCAGCGCAGGACTAGCGGGAAGCCAAGAGACCCAGTACTTC. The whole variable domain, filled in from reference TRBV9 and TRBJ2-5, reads DSGVTQTPKHLITATGQRVTLRCSPRSGDLSVYWYQQSLDQGLQFLIQYYNGEERAKGNILERFSAQQFPDLHSELNLSSLELGDSALYFCASSAGLAGSQETQYFGPGTRLLVL.

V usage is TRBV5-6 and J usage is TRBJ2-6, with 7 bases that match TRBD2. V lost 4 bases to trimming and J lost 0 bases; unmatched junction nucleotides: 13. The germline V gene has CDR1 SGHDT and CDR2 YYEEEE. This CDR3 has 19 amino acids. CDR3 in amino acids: CASSPRWEGYPSGANVLTF. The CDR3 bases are TGTGCCAGCAGCCCACGATGGGAGGGGTACCCCTCTGGGGCCAACGTCCTGACTTTC.

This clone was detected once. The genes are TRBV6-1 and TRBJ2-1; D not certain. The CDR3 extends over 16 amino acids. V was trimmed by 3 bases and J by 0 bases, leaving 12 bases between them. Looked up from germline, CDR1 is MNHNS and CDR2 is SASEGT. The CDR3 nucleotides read TGTGCCAGCAGTGATAATGCGGTGAGCTCCTACAATGAGCAGTTCTTC. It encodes CASSDNAVSSYNEQFF.

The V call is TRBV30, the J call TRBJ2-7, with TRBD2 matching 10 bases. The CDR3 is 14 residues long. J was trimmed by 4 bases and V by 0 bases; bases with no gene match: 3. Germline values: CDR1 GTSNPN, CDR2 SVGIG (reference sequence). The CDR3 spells CAWSVAGGPYEQYF. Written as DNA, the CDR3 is TGTGCCTGGAGTGTAGCGGGAGGGCCTTACGAGCAGTACTTC.

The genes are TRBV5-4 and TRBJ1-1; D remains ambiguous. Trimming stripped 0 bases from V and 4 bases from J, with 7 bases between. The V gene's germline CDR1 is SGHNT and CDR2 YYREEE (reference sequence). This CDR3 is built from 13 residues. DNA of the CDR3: TGTGCCAGCAGCTTGGGGGTGGGCACTGAAGCTTTCTTT. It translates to CASSLGVGTEAFF.

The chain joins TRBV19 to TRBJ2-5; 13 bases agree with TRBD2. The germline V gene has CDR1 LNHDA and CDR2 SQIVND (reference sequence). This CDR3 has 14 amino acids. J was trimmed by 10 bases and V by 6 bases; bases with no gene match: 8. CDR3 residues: CASSTKGLAGIQYF. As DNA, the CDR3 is TGTGCCAGTAGCACCAAGGGACTAGCGGGAATCCAGTACTTC.

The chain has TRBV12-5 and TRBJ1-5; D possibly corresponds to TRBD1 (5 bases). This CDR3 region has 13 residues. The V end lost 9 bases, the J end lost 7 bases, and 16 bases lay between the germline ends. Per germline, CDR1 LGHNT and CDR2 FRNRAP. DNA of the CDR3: TGTGCTAGCGGACATCTCGAGGGACAGCCCCAGCATTTT. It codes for CASGHLEGQPQHF. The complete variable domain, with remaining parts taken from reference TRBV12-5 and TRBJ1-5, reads DARVTQTPRHKVTEMGQEVTMRCQPILGHNTVFWYRQTMMQGLELLAYFRNRAPLDDSGMPKDRFSAEMPDATLATLKIQPSEPRDSAVYFCASGHLEGQPQHFGDGTRLSIL.

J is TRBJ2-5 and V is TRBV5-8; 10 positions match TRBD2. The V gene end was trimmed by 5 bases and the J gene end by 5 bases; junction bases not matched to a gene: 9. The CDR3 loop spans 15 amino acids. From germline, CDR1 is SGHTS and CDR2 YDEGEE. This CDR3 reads CASSRTSGVGETQYF. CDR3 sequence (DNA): TGTGCCAGCAGTCGGACTAGCGGAGTGGGGGAGACCCAGTACTTC.

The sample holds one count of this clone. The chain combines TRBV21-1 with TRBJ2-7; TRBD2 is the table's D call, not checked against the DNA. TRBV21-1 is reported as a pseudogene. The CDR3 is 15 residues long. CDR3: CASSKANGVAVEQYF. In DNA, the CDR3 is TGTGCCAGCAGCAAAGCGAATGGTGTAGCTGTCGAGCAGTACTTC.

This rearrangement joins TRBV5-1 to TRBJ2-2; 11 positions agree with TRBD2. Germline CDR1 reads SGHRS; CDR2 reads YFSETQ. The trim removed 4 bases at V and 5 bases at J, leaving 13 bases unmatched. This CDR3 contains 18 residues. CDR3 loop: CASSPGTSGLPGTGELFF. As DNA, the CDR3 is TGCGCCAGCAGCCCCGGGACTAGCGGACTTCCGGGGACCGGGGAGCTGTTTTTT. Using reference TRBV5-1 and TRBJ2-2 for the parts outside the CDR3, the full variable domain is KAGVTQTPRYLIKTRGQQVTLSCSPISGHRSVSWYQQTPGQGLQFLFEYFSETQRNKGNFPGRFSGRQFSNSRSEMNVSTLELGDSALYLCASSPGTSGLPGTGELFFGEGSRLTVL.

CDR3 in DNA: TGCGCCAGCAGCCAAGGACTCGCGACAATTTACGAGCAGTACTTC. Amino acids: CASSQGLATIYEQYF. The chain is built from TRBV4-1 and TRBJ2-7; D is unclear. The germline CDR1 and CDR2 sequences are MGHRA and YSYEKL. The CDR3 covers 15 residues. Trimming left V 1 base short and J 4 bases short, with 14 bases between.

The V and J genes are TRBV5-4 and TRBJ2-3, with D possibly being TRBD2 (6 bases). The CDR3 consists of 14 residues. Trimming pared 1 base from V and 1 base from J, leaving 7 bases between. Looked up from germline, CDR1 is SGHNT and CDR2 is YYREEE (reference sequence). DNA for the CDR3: TGTGCCAGCAGCTTGTGGGAGGGCACAGATACGCAGTATTTT. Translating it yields CASSLWEGTDTQYF. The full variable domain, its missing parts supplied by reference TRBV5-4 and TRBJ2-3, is ETGVTQSPTHLIKTRGQQVTLRCSSQSGHNTVSWYQQALGQGPQFIFQYYREEENGRGNFPPRFSGLQFPNYSSELNVNALELDDSALYLCASSLWEGTDTQYFGPGTRLTVL.

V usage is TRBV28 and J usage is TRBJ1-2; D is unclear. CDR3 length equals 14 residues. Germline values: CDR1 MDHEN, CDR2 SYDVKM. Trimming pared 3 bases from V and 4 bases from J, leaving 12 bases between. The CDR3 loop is CASSLGSLPYGYTF. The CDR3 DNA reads TGTGCCAGCAGTTTGGGCAGCTTACCCTATGGCTACACCTTC.

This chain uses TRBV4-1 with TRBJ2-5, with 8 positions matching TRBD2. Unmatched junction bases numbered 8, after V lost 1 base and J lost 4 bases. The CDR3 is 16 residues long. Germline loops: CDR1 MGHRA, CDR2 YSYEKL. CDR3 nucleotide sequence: TGCGCCAGCAGCCAAGGTCCGGGAGGGCCGGGAGAGACCCAGTACTTC. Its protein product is CASSQGPGGPGETQYF.

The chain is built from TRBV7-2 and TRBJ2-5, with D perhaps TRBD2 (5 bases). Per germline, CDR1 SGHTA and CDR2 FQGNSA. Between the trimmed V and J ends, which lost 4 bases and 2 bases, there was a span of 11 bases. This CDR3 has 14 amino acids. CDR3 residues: CASSSPGRQETQYF. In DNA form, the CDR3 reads TGTGCCAGCAGCTCCCCGGGAAGGCAAGAGACCCAGTACTTC.

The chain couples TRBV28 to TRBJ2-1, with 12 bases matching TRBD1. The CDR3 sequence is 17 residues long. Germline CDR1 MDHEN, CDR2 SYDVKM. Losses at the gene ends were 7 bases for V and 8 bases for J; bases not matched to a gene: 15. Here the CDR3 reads CASTPSGGTGGFDEQFF. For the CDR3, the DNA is TGTGCCAGCACACCATCGGGGGGGACAGGGGGCTTCGATGAGCAGTTCTTC.

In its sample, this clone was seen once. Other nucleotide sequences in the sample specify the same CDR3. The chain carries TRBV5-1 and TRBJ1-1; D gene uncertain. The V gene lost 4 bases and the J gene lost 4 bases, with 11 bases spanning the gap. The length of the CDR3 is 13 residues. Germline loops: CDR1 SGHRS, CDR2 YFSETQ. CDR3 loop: CASSTGTLTEAFF. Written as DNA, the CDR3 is TGCGCCAGCAGCACCGGAACACTCACTGAAGCTTTCTTT.

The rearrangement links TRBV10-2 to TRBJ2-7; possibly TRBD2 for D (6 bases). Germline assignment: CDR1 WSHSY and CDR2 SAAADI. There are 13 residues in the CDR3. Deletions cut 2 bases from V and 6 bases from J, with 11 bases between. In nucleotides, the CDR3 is TGCGCCAGCAGTGAGACTAGCTTGGTCGAGCAGTACTTC. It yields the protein CASSETSLVEQYF.

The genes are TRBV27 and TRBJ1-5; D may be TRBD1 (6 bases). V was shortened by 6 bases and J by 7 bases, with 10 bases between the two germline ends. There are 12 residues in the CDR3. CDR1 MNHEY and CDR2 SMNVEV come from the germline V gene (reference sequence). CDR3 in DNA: TGTGCCAGCAGGACAGGCGGCCAGCCCCAGCATTTT. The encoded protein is CASRTGGQPQHF.